The 25 T cell receptor beta chains presented below share a single source sample, sequenced in a study of blood T cell repertoires in COVID-19. Assay: immunoSEQ multiplex PCR; the TCRdb copy retains only in-frame clones and omits some. In the table there are about 130,000 clones, roughly four fifths of which are singletons. What was sequenced was peripheral blood. The receptor source for this set is a human donor in a cohort sampled during active COVID-19.

The rearrangement links TRBV18 to TRBJ1-3; tentative D call: TRBD1 (5 bases). V was shortened by 6 bases and J by 4 bases, with 16 bases between the two germline ends. This CDR3 has 15 amino acids. Germline-derived CDR1 and CDR2 are KGHSH and LQKENI. This chain's CDR3 is CASSGDSNIGNTIYF. In DNA, the CDR3 is TGTGCCAGCTCCGGGGACTCCAATATCGGAAACACCATATATTTT.

This chain uses TRBV30 with TRBJ2-7; D perhaps matches TRBD1 (5 bases). CDR1 is GTSNPN, CDR2 SVGIG, per germline (reference sequence). CDR3 length: 13 amino acids. The V end was cut by 2 bases, the J end by 5 bases, with 13 bases between. CDR3 sequence reads: CAWSPRQLHEQYF. The CDR3 bases are TGTGCCTGGAGTCCAAGACAGTTGCACGAGCAGTACTTC.

V usage is TRBV5-1 and J usage is TRBJ1-3, with 7 bases identical to TRBD1. CDR1 is SGHRS and CDR2 is YFSETQ in the germline V gene. V lost 4 bases to trimming and J lost 4 bases; unmatched junction nucleotides: 11. This CDR3 contains 16 residues. This CDR3 reads CASSMTGTERGNTIYF. Written as DNA, the CDR3 is TGCGCCAGCAGCATGACCGGGACAGAAAGGGGAAACACCATATATTTT.

The chain is built from TRBV5-4 and TRBJ1-1; TRBD1 might be the D (5 bases). Trimming left V 0 bases short and J 7 bases short, with 10 bases between. The CDR3 is 13 residues long. CDR1 is SGHNT and CDR2 is YYREEE in the germline V gene (reference sequence). This chain's CDR3 is CASSLALTDEAFF. The CDR3 nucleotides read TGTGCCAGCAGCTTGGCCCTGACAGATGAAGCTTTCTTT.

Of note for this clone: This CDR3 is also generated by other DNA sequences in the sample. V is TRBV10-3 and J is TRBJ1-5; a possible D gene is TRBD1 (5 bases). Trimming took 0 bases from V and 1 from J, leaving 7 bases between them. Per the germline V gene, CDR1 is ENHRY and CDR2 is SYGVKD. CDR3 length equals 15 residues. This CDR3 is CAISESGGSNQPQHF. The CDR3 nucleotides read TGTGCCATCAGTGAGTCGGGGGGGAGCAATCAGCCCCAGCATTTT.

J is TRBJ2-7 and V is TRBV27; D is possibly TRBD2 (5 bases). Germline V gene lookup returns CDR1 MNHEY and CDR2 SMNVEV (reference sequence). The ends were cut back, 7 bases at V and 3 bases at J, with 19 bases in the middle. The CDR3 has 15 residues. CDR3 nucleotide sequence: TGTGCCAGCACTCAGACGGGGAGTAATATCTACGAGCAGTACTTC. This translates into CASTQTGSNIYEQYF.

The gene calls are TRBV28 and TRBJ1-2; D gene uncertain. V lost 1 base to trimming and J lost 7 bases, with 7 bases between them. The CDR3 sequence is 12 residues long. Germline CDR1 MDHEN, CDR2 SYDVKM. The CDR3 loop is CASSLFDSGYTF. CDR3 sequence (DNA): TGTGCCAGCAGTTTATTTGACTCTGGCTACACCTTC.

The rearrangement uses TRBV4-1 and TRBJ2-3; 9 bases line up with TRBD2. CDR1 MGHRA and CDR2 YSYEKL come from the germline V gene. This CDR3 spans 16 amino acids. J lost 3 bases, V lost 1 base, and 5 bases had no gene match. CDR3 residues: CASSQGGTSITDTQYF. Written as DNA, the CDR3 is TGCGCCAGCAGCCAAGGAGGGACTAGCATTACAGATACGCAGTATTTT.

This clone was observed once. The chain links TRBV27 to TRBJ1-1; D perhaps matches TRBD1 (6 bases). The CDR3 covers 14 residues. V shed 3 bases and J shed 0 bases, with 8 bases lying between them. Germline assignment: CDR1 MNHEY and CDR2 SMNVEV (reference sequence). The CDR3 loop is CASSFRGLNTEAFF. CDR3 nucleotides: TGTGCCAGCAGTTTCAGGGGCCTGAACACTGAAGCTTTCTTT.

The chain combines TRBV27 with TRBJ1-2, with D uncertain. V was pared by 4 bases and J by 6 bases, with 18 bases between. Germline lookup yields CDR1 MNHEY and CDR2 SMNVEV (reference sequence). The CDR3 covers 15 residues. CDR3 in DNA: TGTGCCAGCAGTTCCCCCTCGCGAGGGTTGCATGGCTACACCTTC. This translates into CASSSPSRGLHGYTF.

V usage is TRBV7-9 and J usage is TRBJ2-1; D gene uncertain. CDR3 size: 12 residues. Germline values: CDR1 SEHNR, CDR2 FQNEAQ (reference sequence). Deletions cut 3 bases from V and 6 bases from J, with 6 bases between. This chain's CDR3 is CASSLNSNEQFF. CDR3 coding DNA: TGTGCCAGCAGCTTGAACAGCAATGAGCAGTTCTTC.

The V and J genes are TRBV9 and TRBJ1-4, with D perhaps TRBD1 (5 bases). Between the trimmed V and J ends, which lost 0 bases and 7 bases, there was a span of 10 bases. CDR1 SGDLS and CDR2 YYNGEE come from the germline V gene. This CDR3 has 14 amino acids. The CDR3 coding sequence is TGTGCCAGCAGCGTAGGTACAGGAAGTGAAAAACTGTTTTTT. Residues: CASSVGTGSEKLFF.

The rearrangement links TRBV5-5 to TRBJ2-2; tentative D call: TRBD2 (5 bases). The CDR3 covers 15 residues. V lost 4 bases, J lost 0 bases, and 10 bases lay in between. The germline V gene has CDR1 SGHKS and CDR2 YYEKEE (reference sequence). CDR3 sequence reads: CASSPWTANTGELFF. DNA for the CDR3: TGTGCCAGCAGCCCTTGGACTGCGAACACCGGGGAGCTGTTTTTT.

The table lists this clone with a few counts. This chain joins TRBV28 and TRBJ1-2, with 9 positions matching TRBD1. After removal of 5 bases from V and 8 bases from J, the junction contained 9 bases not matched to a gene. The CDR3 has 14 residues. The V gene's germline CDR1 is MDHEN and CDR2 SYDVKM. The CDR3: CASSPWTGARGYTF. CDR3 bases: TGTGCCAGCAGTCCCTGGACAGGGGCAAGGGGCTACACCTTC.

The chain is built from TRBV19 and TRBJ2-5; TRBD2 aligns across 9 bases. The trim removed 8 bases at V and 5 bases at J, leaving 6 bases unmatched. There are 13 residues in the CDR3. Germline values: CDR1 LNHDA, CDR2 SQIVND (reference sequence). The CDR3 DNA reads TGTGCCAGTGCGAGCGGGGGGTGGGAGACCCAGTACTTC. This sequence encodes CASASGGWETQYF.

This clone was recorded a few times. The V call is TRBV2, the J call TRBJ2-7, with D possibly matching TRBD1 (6 bases). Trimming pared 6 bases from V and 2 bases from J, leaving 8 bases between. Germline lookup yields CDR1 SNHLY and CDR2 FYNNEI. CDR3 length equals 12 residues. The DNA for the CDR3 is TGTGCCAGCAGGGACAGAGCCTACGAGCAGTACTTC. This codes for CASRDRAYEQYF. The whole variable domain, remainder taken from reference TRBV2 and TRBJ2-7, is EPEVTQTPSHQVTQMGQEVILRCVPISNHLYFYWYRQILGQKVEFLVSFYNNEISEKSEIFDDQFSVERPDGSNFTLKIRSTKLEDSAMYFCASRDRAYEQYFGPGTRLTVT.

CDR3: CSARQNIQYF. The CDR3 DNA is TGCAGTGCTAGGCAGAACATTCAGTACTTC. The chain links TRBV20-1 to TRBJ2-4; D remains unclear. Trimming removed 3 bases at V and 7 bases at J, with 4 bases between. The CDR3 totals 10 residues. Germline CDR1 DFQATT, CDR2 SNEGSKA (reference sequence).

The count of this clone is one. At one boundary the junction diverges from the germline segment, which might be a read error. The V call is TRBV3-1 (or the pseudogene TRBV3-2), the J call TRBJ2-1; 9 nucleotides align to TRBD1. Per germline, CDR1 LGHDT and CDR2 YNNKEL (reference sequence). The CDR3 loop spans 12 amino acids. CDR3 nucleotides: TGTGCCAGCCGCCATGGGACAGGGGAGCAGTTCTTC. It is translated as CASRHGTGEQFF.

The chain joins TRBV12-3 or TRBV12-4 to TRBJ1-5, with D unresolved. Trimming cost V 3 bases and J 5 bases, with 8 bases left between them. The CDR3 consists of 13 residues. The CDR3 is CASSFGFDQPQHF. CDR3 DNA sequence: TGTGCCAGCAGTTTCGGGTTCGATCAGCCCCAGCATTTT.

This clone has just one count. The chain carries TRBV3-1 (or the pseudogene TRBV3-2) and TRBJ2-1, with 10 positions matching TRBD1. The V and J ends lost 1 base and 5 bases, in that order; junction bases with no gene match: 5. In germline, CDR1 is LGHDT, CDR2 YNNKEL (reference sequence). CDR3 size: 16 residues. The DNA for the CDR3 is TGTGCCAGCAGCCAAGGGACAGGGGGGTTCGACAATGAGCAGTTCTTC. The encoded protein is CASSQGTGGFDNEQFF.

The chain carries TRBV6-5 and TRBJ1-1; D is unresolved. The CDR3 is 14 residues long. In germline, CDR1 is MNHEY, CDR2 SVGAGI. V lost 7 bases to trimming and J lost 4 bases, with 16 bases between them. CDR3 loop: CASTKLGGFTEAFF. The CDR3 bases are TGTGCCAGCACCAAACTCGGAGGGTTCACTGAAGCTTTCTTT.

This chain connects TRBV5-1 to TRBJ2-3; 8 bases line up with TRBD1. CDR3 size: 15 residues. Germline loops: CDR1 SGHRS, CDR2 YFSETQ. After removal of 3 bases from V and 4 bases from J, the junction contained 7 bases not matched to a gene. CDR3 sequence (DNA): TGCGCCAGCAGCTCGAGGACAGGGAGCGCAGATACGCAGTATTTT. This sequence encodes CASSSRTGSADTQYF. Filled out from reference TRBV5-1 and TRBJ2-3, the complete variable domain reads KAGVTQTPRYLIKTRGQQVTLSCSPISGHRSVSWYQQTPGQGLQFLFEYFSETQRNKGNFPGRFSGRQFSNSRSEMNVSTLELGDSALYLCASSSRTGSADTQYFGPGTRLTVL.

This clone showed up just once. This sequence joins TRBV5-1 and TRBJ2-3, with D possibly matching TRBD1 (6 bases). This CDR3 contains 16 residues. Trimming took 0 bases from V and 0 from J, leaving 11 bases between them. Germline V gene data show CDR1 as SGHRS and CDR2 as YFSETQ. The CDR3, as DNA: TGCGCCAGCAGCTTGGAGACCGGGACAAGCACAGATACGCAGTATTTT. It codes for CASSLETGTSTDTQYF.

The genes are TRBV9 and TRBJ1-5; D not resolved. Germline V gives CDR1 SGDLS, CDR2 YYNGEE. The CDR3 is 14 amino acids. V was trimmed by 0 bases and J by 5 bases, leaving 9 bases between them. CDR3 loop: CASSVGGYDQPQHF. The CDR3 region has the DNA TGTGCCAGCAGCGTAGGCGGATACGATCAGCCCCAGCATTTT.

This clone was picked up one time. The V call is TRBV5-6, the J call TRBJ2-1, with D tentatively TRBD2 (6 bases). V was clipped by 3 bases and J by 8 bases, with 12 bases between them. In germline, CDR1 is SGHDT, CDR2 YYEEEE. The CDR3 contains 13 residues. The CDR3 DNA is TGTGCCAGCAGCTGGCCCTGGGGGGATGAGCAGTTCTTC. It yields the protein CASSWPWGDEQFF.